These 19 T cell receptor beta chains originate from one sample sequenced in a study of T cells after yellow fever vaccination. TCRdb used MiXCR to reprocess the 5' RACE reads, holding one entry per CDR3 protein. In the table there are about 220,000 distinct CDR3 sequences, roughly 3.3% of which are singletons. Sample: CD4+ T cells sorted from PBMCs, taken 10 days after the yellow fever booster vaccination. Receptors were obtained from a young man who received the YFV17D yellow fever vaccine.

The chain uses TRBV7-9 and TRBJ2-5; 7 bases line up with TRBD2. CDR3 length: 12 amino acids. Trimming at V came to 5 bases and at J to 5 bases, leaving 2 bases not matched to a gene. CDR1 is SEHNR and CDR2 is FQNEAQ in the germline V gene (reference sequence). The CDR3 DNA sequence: TGTGCCAGCAGCAGGGACTACGAGACCCAGTACTTC. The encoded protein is CASSRDYETQYF.

The CDR3 loop is CASSPVDRGFGYTF. In DNA, the CDR3 is TGTGCCAGCTCACCAGTTGACAGGGGCTTTGGCTACACCTTC. This rearrangement joins TRBV18 to TRBJ1-2, with 8 bases fitting TRBD1. Germline loops: CDR1 KGHSH, CDR2 LQKENI. Unmatched junction bases numbered 6, after V lost 2 bases and J lost 7 bases. This CDR3 comprises 14 residues.

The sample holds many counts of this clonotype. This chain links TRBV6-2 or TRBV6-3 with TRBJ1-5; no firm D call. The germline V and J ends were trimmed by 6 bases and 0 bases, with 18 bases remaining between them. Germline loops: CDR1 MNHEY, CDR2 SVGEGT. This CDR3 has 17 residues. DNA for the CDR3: TGTGCCAGCAGCACCTGGTGGGCTGTCAATAGCAATCAGCCCCAGCATTTT. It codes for CASSTWWAVNSNQPQHF.

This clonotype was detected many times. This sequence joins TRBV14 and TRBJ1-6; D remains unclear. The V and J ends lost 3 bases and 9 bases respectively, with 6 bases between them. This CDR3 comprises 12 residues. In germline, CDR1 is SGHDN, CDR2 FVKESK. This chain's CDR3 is CASSHSLSPLHF. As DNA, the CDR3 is TGTGCCAGCAGCCATTCCCTTTCACCCCTCCACTTT.

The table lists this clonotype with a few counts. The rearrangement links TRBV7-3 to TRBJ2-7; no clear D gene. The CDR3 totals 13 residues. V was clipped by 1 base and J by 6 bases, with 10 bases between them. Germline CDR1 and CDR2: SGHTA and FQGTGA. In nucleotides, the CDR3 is TGTGCCAGCAGCTTAAAGGCCGGCGTCGAGCAGTACTTC. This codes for CASSLKAGVEQYF.

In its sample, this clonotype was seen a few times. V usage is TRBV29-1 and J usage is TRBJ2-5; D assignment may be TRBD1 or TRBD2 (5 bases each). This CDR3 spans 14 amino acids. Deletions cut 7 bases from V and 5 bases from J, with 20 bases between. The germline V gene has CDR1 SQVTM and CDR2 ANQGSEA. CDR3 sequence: CSAVKGPRRETQYF. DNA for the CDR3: TGCAGCGCCGTAAAGGGACCAAGGCGGGAGACCCAGTACTTC.

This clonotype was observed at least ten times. CDR3 amino acids: CASSSSHRKLFF. CDR3 nucleotide sequence: TGTGCCAGCAGTTCGTCACATCGGAAACTGTTTTTT. The chain couples TRBV28 to TRBJ1-4; D call uncertain. V was shortened by 4 bases and J by 11 bases, with 11 bases between the two germline ends. Germline CDR1 is MDHEN and CDR2 is SYDVKM. This CDR3 is built from 12 residues.

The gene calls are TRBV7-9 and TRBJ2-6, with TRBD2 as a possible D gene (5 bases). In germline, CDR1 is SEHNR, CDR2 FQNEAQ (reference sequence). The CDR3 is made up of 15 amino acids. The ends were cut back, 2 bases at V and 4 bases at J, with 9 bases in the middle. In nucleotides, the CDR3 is TGTGCCAGCAGCTTACGAACGGGAGGGGCCAACGTCCTGACTTTC. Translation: CASSLRTGGANVLTF.

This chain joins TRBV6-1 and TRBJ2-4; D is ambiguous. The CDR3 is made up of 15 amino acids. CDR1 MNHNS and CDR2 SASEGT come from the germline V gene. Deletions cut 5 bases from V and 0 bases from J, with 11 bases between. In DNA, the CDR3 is TGTGCCAGCAGTCCGGAACAGCTAGCCAAAAACATTCAGTACTTC. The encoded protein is CASSPEQLAKNIQYF.

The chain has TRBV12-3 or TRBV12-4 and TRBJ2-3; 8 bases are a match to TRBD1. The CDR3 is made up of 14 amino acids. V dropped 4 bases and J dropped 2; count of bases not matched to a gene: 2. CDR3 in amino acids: CASSWTGFTDTQYF. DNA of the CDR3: TGTGCCAGCAGTTGGACAGGGTTCACAGATACGCAGTATTTT.

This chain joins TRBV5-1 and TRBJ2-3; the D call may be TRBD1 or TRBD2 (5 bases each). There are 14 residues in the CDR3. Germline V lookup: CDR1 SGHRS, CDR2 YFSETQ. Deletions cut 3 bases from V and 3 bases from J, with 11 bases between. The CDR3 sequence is CASSSLGATDTQYF. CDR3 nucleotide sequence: TGCGCCAGCAGCTCTCTCGGGGCGACAGATACGCAGTATTTT. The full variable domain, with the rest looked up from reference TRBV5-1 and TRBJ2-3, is KAGVTQTPRYLIKTRGQQVTLSCSPISGHRSVSWYQQTPGQGLQFLFEYFSETQRNKGNFPGRFSGRQFSNSRSEMNVSTLELGDSALYLCASSSLGATDTQYFGPGTRLTVL.

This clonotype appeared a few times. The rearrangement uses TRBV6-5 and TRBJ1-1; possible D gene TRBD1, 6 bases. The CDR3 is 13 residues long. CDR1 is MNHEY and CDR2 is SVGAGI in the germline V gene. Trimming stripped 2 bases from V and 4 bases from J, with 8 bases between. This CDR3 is CASSYARGTEAFF. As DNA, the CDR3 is TGTGCCAGCAGTTACGCCAGGGGCACTGAAGCTTTCTTT.

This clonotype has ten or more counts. For the CDR3, the DNA is TGTGCCAGCAGTTTAATTGCAGGGACTTCTTCACCCCTCCACTTT. It yields the protein CASSLIAGTSSPLHF. The chain carries TRBV12-3 or TRBV12-4 and TRBJ1-6; D perhaps matches TRBD1 (5 bases). The CDR3 extends over 15 amino acids. Trimming took off 2 bases at V and 9 bases at J, with 14 bases between the two ends.

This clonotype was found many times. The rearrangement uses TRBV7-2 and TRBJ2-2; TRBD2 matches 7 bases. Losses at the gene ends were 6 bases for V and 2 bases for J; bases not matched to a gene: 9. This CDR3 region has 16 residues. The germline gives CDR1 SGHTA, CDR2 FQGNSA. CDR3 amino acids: CASSQYGGTNTGELFF. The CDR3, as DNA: TGTGCCAGCAGTCAATACGGGGGGACTAACACCGGGGAGCTGTTTTTT.

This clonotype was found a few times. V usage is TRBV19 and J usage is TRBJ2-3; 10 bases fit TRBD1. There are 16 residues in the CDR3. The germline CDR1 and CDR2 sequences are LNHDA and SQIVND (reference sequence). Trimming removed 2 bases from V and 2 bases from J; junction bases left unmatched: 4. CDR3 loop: CASSITDRGATDTQYF. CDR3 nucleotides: TGTGCCAGTAGTATAACGGACAGGGGGGCCACAGATACGCAGTATTTT.

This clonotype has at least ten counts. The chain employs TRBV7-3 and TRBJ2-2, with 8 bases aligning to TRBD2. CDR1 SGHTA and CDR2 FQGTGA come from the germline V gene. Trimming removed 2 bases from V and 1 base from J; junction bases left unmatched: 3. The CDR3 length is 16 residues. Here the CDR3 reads CASSLFAGGNTGELFF. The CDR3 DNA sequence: TGTGCCAGCAGCTTATTCGCGGGGGGGAACACCGGGGAGCTGTTTTTT.

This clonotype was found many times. CDR3 protein: CASSLLAGTTDTQYF. The CDR3 coding sequence is TGTGCCAGCAGCCTCCTTGCGGGGACCACAGATACGCAGTATTTT. The chain carries TRBV3-1 and TRBJ2-3, with D possibly TRBD2 on 6 matching bases. This CDR3 spans 15 amino acids. Germline V lookup: CDR1 LGHDT, CDR2 YNNKEL (reference sequence). Trimming shortened V by 4 bases and J by 2 bases, and 13 bases separated the two germline ends.

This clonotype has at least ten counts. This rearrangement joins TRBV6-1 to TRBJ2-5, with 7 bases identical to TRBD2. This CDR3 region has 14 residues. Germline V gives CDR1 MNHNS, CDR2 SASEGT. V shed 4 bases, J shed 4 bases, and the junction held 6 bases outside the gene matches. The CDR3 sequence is CASSVLSGGETQYF. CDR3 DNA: TGTGCCAGCAGTGTACTCTCGGGAGGAGAGACCCAGTACTTC.

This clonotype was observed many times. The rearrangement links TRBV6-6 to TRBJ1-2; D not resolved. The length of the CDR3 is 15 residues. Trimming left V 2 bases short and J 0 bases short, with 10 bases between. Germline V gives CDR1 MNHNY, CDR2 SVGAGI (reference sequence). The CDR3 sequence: CASSYALGANYGYTF. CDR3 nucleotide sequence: TGTGCCAGCAGTTACGCTTTGGGTGCTAACTATGGCTACACCTTC.